These 18 T cell receptor beta chains came from one sample sequenced in a study of blood T cell repertoires in COVID-19. Sequencing used immunoSEQ multiplex PCR; TCRdb keeps in-frame clones, though not all of them. Of about 130,000 clones in the sample, about 89% were seen once. Sequences were obtained from peripheral blood. These receptors originate from a woman in her fifties or sixties with acute or convalescent COVID-19.

This chain uses TRBV29-1 with TRBJ2-3, with a tentative D call TRBD1 (6 bases). Trimming cost V 3 bases and J 6 bases, with 13 bases left between them. The CDR3 is 13 residues long. Germline V CDR1 and CDR2: SQVTM, ANQGSEA. The CDR3 DNA reads as TGCAGCGTTGAGAGGGGGAGCAAGGATACGCAGTATTTT. Residues: CSVERGSKDTQYF.

Concerning this clone: At one end, the junction sequence differs from germline, possibly due to a read error. This sequence joins TRBV5-5 and TRBJ1-2; D gene unclear. This CDR3 has 15 residues. Germline V gene sequence: CDR1 SGHKS, CDR2 YYEKEE (reference sequence). This CDR3 reads CASSLAVMGDYGFTF. The CDR3 bases are TGTGCCAGCAGCTTGGCCGTCATGGGAGACTATGGCTTCACCTTC.

The rearrangement joins TRBV10-1 to TRBJ1-5, with D maybe TRBD1 (5 bases). CDR1 is WNHNN and CDR2 is SYGVQD in the germline V gene (reference sequence). The V and J ends lost 2 bases and 6 bases respectively, with 8 bases between them. The CDR3 has 13 amino acids. The CDR3 loop is CASSEARGQPQHF. The CDR3, as DNA: TGCGCCAGCAGTGAGGCAAGGGGTCAGCCCCAGCATTTT.

CDR3 in DNA: TGTGCCAGCAGTTTAATTGGGACAGGTGAAAAACTGTTTTTT. This sequence encodes CASSLIGTGEKLFF. The rearrangement uses TRBV27 and TRBJ1-4; TRBD1 aligns across 8 bases. The CDR3 has 14 amino acids. The V gene end was trimmed by 2 bases and the J gene end by 7 bases; junction bases not matched to a gene: 3. Germline V lookup: CDR1 MNHEY, CDR2 SMNVEV (reference sequence).

This clone showed up just once. The chain is built from TRBV3-1 (or the pseudogene TRBV3-2) and TRBJ1-4; D is ambiguous. V dropped 4 bases and J dropped 8 bases, with 23 bases sitting between them. Looked up from germline, CDR1 is LGHDT and CDR2 is YNNKEL (reference sequence). The CDR3 length is 17 residues. In DNA form, the CDR3 reads TGTGCCAGCAGCCGTCCCGGTGTCCTGAATTATGAGGAAAAACTGTTTTTT. This encodes CASSRPGVLNYEEKLFF.

V usage is TRBV28 and J usage is TRBJ1-6, with 7 bases lining up with TRBD1. In germline, CDR1 is MDHEN, CDR2 SYDVKM. This CDR3 spans 15 amino acids. With V trimmed by 6 bases and J by 5 bases, 7 bases remained unmatched. CDR3 in DNA: TGTGCCAGCAGCCCTGGCGACAGGGATAATTCACCCCTCCACTTT. Encoded protein: CASSPGDRDNSPLHF.

In its sample, this clone was seen once. As DNA, the CDR3 is TGTGCCAGCTCACGGGGACATCGCACTGAAGCTTTCTTT. It yields the protein CASSRGHRTEAFF. The chain joins TRBV18 to TRBJ1-1, with TRBD1 as a possible D gene (6 bases). Trimming took off 4 bases at V and 4 bases at J, with 10 bases between the two ends. CDR3 size: 13 residues. Germline assignment: CDR1 KGHSH and CDR2 LQKENI.

This clone was recorded only once. The chain combines TRBV9 with TRBJ2-7; 9 nucleotides line up with TRBD2. Unmatched junction bases numbered 3, after V lost 0 bases and J lost 2 bases. The germline V gene encodes CDR1 SGDLS and CDR2 YYNGEE. The CDR3 contains 15 residues. CDR3 loop: CASSVGGRAPYEQYF. CDR3 in DNA: TGTGCCAGCAGCGTAGGCGGGAGGGCTCCCTACGAGCAGTACTTC.

This clone showed up many times. The chain links TRBV6-5 to TRBJ1-1; D is uncertain. The CDR3 is 14 residues long. Germline V gene sequence: CDR1 MNHEY, CDR2 SVGAGI. The V end was cut by 6 bases, the J end by 1 base, with 12 bases between. In DNA, the CDR3 is TGTGCCAGCAGACCCACAAAACCGAACACTGAAGCTTTCTTT. It specifies CASRPTKPNTEAFF.

This clone was seen a few times. The rearrangement links TRBV27 to TRBJ1-5; possible D gene TRBD1, 6 bases. V was pared by 4 bases and J by 4 bases, with 14 bases between. The V gene's germline CDR1 is MNHEY and CDR2 SMNVEV (reference sequence). CDR3 length: 15 amino acids. The CDR3 DNA reads TGTGCCAGCAGTTCGATCGGGACACCTAATCAGCCCCAGCATTTT. This translates into CASSSIGTPNQPQHF.

The chain uses TRBV29-1 and TRBJ1-2, with TRBD1 matching over 8 bases. After removal of 0 bases from V and 7 bases from J, the junction contained 7 bases not matched to a gene. The CDR3 sequence is 14 residues long. CDR1 is SQVTM and CDR2 is ANQGSEA in the germline V gene. The CDR3 DNA sequence: TGCAGCGTTGAAGATCGAGACAGGGGAATTGGCTACACCTTC. Protein: CSVEDRDRGIGYTF. The variable domain in full, with the rest retrieved from reference TRBV29-1 and TRBJ1-2, is SAVISQKPSRDICQRGTSLTIQCQVDSQVTMMFWYRQQPGQSLTLIATANQGSEATYESGFVIDKFPISRPNLTFSTLTVSNMSPEDSSIYLCSVEDRDRGIGYTFGSGTRLTVV.

The CDR3 nucleotides are TGTGCCAGCAGTTTACCTTCCCAGAATCAGCCCCAGCATTTT. Protein: CASSLPSQNQPQHF. The rearrangement uses TRBV28 and TRBJ1-5; D is uncertain. The germline CDR1 and CDR2 sequences are MDHEN and SYDVKM. The germline V and J ends were trimmed by 2 bases and 4 bases, with 9 bases remaining between them. The CDR3 runs to 14 residues.

The rearrangement joins TRBV5-4 to TRBJ1-2; no clear D gene. There are 13 residues in the CDR3. With 2 bases removed from V and 4 bases from J, the gap between germline ends came to 9 bases. Germline assignment: CDR1 SGHNT and CDR2 YYREEE (reference sequence). DNA for the CDR3: TGTGCCAGCAGCTTCCCGGGTCGCTATGGCTACACCTTC. Protein product: CASSFPGRYGYTF.

About this clone: This CDR3 is also generated by other DNA sequences in the sample. V usage is TRBV5-1 and J usage is TRBJ1-1; D call uncertain. This CDR3 spans 13 amino acids. With 4 bases removed from V and 1 base from J, the gap between germline ends came to 8 bases. Germline CDR1 is SGHRS and CDR2 is YFSETQ. The CDR3 coding sequence is TGCGCCAGCAGCCTCACGGGGAACACTGAAGCTTTCTTT. This encodes CASSLTGNTEAFF. The variable domain in full, completed from reference TRBV5-1 and TRBJ1-1, reads KAGVTQTPRYLIKTRGQQVTLSCSPISGHRSVSWYQQTPGQGLQFLFEYFSETQRNKGNFPGRFSGRQFSNSRSEMNVSTLELGDSALYLCASSLTGNTEAFFGQGTRLTVV.

This clone has a single count. The V call is TRBV15, the J call TRBJ2-1; possibly TRBD2 for D (5 bases). From germline, CDR1 is LNHNV and CDR2 YYDKDF (reference sequence). CDR3 size: 15 residues. Trimming stripped 8 bases from V and 9 bases from J, with 23 bases between. The CDR3 sequence is CATSGDTRPGSEQFF. CDR3 bases: TGTGCCACCTCCGGCGACACCCGTCCGGGGTCTGAGCAGTTCTTC. The full variable domain, completed using reference TRBV15 and TRBJ2-1, is DAMVIQNPRYQVTQFGKPVTLSCSQTLNHNVMYWYQQKSSQAPKLLFHYYDKDFNNEADTPDNFQSRRPNTSFCFLDIRSPGLGDTAMYLCATSGDTRPGSEQFFGPGTRLTVL.

This clone has a handful of counts. The identical CDR3 is also encoded by other nucleotide sequences in the sample. The V gene is TRBV29-1, the J gene TRBJ1-2; 7 positions agree with TRBD1. The CDR3 length is 13 residues. The germline V gene has CDR1 SQVTM and CDR2 ANQGSEA. J was trimmed by 4 bases and V by 7 bases; bases with no gene match: 9. The CDR3 DNA reads as TGCAGCGCGGGAACAGGGGTAGGCTATGGCTACACCTTC. Protein sequence: CSAGTGVGYGYTF. The whole variable domain, remainder taken from reference TRBV29-1 and TRBJ1-2, is SAVISQKPSRDICQRGTSLTIQCQVDSQVTMMFWYRQQPGQSLTLIATANQGSEATYESGFVIDKFPISRPNLTFSTLTVSNMSPEDSSIYLCSAGTGVGYGYTFGSGTRLTVV.

The chain has TRBV11-2 and TRBJ1-6, with 8 positions matching TRBD1. Germline lookup yields CDR1 SGHAT and CDR2 FQNNGV. This CDR3 comprises 15 residues. The V gene end was trimmed by 5 bases and the J gene end by 5 bases; junction bases not matched to a gene: 5. The DNA of the CDR3 is TGTGCCAGCAGCCTGACGACAGGGGATAATTCACCCCTCCACTTT. Amino acid sequence: CASSLTTGDNSPLHF.

The chain uses TRBV5-1 and TRBJ2-7; D not certain. Looked up from germline, CDR1 is SGHRS and CDR2 is YFSETQ. The V and J ends lost 3 bases and 3 bases respectively, with 4 bases between them. This CDR3 region has 11 residues. CDR3 loop: CASSSDYEQYF. The DNA for the CDR3 is TGCGCCAGCAGCTCAGACTACGAGCAGTACTTC.